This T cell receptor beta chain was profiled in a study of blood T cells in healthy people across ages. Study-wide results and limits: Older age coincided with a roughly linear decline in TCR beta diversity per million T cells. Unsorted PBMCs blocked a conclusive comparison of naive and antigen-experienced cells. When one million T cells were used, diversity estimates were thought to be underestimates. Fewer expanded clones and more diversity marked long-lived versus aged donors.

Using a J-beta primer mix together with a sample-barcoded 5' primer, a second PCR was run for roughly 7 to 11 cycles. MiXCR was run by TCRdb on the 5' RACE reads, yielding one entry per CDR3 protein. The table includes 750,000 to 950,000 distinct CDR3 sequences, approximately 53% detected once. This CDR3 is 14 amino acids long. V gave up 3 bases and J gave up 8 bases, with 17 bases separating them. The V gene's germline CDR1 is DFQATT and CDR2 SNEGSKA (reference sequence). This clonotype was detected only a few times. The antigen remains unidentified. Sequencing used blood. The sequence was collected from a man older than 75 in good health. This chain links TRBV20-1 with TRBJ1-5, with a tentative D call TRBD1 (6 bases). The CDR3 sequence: CSARRSPPGEPQHF. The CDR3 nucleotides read TGCAGTGCTAGGCGGTCCCCCCCAGGGGAGCCCCAGCATTTT.